This TCR beta chain was captured in a study of T cell responses to AZD1222 COVID-19 vaccine. At the level of the study: Whether given at about 4 or about 12 weeks, second doses were pooled.

Overall study findings and caveats: Seropositivity was recorded at baseline in only a handful of AZD1222 recipients. The CD4 TCRs associated with vaccination extended across spike and predominated at 160-218 and 743-854. Repertoires were collected only later (after the peak T cell response had occurred).

There are 13 residues in the CDR3. The germline V gene has CDR1 SGHNT and CDR2 YENEEA. V lost 4 bases and J lost 2, with 3 bases in between. Data came from immunoSEQ multiplex PCR; TCRdb stores just in-frame clones and leaves some out. In the table there are approximately 70,000 clones, around 85% of which are singletons. Concerning this clone itself: Its specificity is unknown.

This chain connects TRBV11-3 to TRBJ2-6; no definite D call. This specimen was peripheral blood, taken on day 0 of AZD1222 vaccination. This TCR came from an adult in good health. This CDR3 reads CASSWTGANVLTF. The CDR3 DNA follows: TGTGCCAGCAGCTGGACTGGGGCCAACGTCCTGACTTTC.